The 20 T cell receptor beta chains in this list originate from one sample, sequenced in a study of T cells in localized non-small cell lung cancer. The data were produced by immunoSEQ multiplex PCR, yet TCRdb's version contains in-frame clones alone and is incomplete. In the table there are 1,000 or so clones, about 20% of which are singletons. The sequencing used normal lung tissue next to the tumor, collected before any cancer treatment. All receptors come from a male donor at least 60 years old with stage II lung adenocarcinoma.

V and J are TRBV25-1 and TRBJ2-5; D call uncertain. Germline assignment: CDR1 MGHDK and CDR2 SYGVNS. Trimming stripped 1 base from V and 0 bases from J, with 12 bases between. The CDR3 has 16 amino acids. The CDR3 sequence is CASSELGRTYQETQYF. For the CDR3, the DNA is TGTGCCAGCAGTGAATTGGGCAGAACTTACCAAGAGACCCAGTACTTC.

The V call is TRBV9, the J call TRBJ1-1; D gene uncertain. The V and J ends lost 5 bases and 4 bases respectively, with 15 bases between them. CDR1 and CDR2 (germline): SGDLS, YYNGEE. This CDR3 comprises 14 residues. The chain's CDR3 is CASSEIPQGTEAFF. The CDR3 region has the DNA TGTGCCAGCAGTGAAATTCCCCAAGGCACTGAAGCTTTCTTT.

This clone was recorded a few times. Here the CDR3 DNA reads TGTGCCTGGAGTTTGAACAGGGCTGAAGGGGGCTACACCTTC. Residues: CAWSLNRAEGGYTF. The genes are TRBV30 and TRBJ1-2; D perhaps matches TRBD1 (6 bases). This CDR3 has 14 residues. V lost 2 bases, J lost 8 bases, and 18 bases lay in between. The germline V gene has CDR1 GTSNPN and CDR2 SVGIG (reference sequence). The whole variable domain, filled in from reference TRBV30 and TRBJ1-2, reads SQTIHQWPATLVQPVGSPLSLECTVEGTSNPNLYWYRQAAGRGLQLLFYSVGIGQISSEVPQNLSASRPQDRQFILSSKKLLLSDSGFYLCAWSLNRAEGGYTFGSGTRLTVV.

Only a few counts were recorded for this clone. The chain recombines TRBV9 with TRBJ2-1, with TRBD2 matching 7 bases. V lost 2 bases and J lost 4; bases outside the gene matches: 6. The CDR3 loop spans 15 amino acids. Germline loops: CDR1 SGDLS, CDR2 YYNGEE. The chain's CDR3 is CASSVGGGVYNEQFF. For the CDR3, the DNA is TGTGCCAGCAGCGTTGGCGGGGGAGTGTACAATGAGCAGTTCTTC.

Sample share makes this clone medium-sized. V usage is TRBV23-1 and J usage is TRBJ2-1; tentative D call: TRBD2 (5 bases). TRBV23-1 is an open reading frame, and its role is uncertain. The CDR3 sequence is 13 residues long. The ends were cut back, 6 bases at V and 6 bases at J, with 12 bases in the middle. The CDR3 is CASSLTLGNEQFF. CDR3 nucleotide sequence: TGCGCCAGCAGCTTAACACTAGGCAATGAGCAGTTCTTC.

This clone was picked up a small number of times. The CDR3 DNA reads as TGTGCCAGCAGCTTAAGTGGGACAGATAATGAAAAACTGTTTTTT. Its protein product is CASSLSGTDNEKLFF. The chain links TRBV11-3 to TRBJ1-4; 7 bases map to TRBD1. The CDR3 has 15 amino acids. CDR1 and CDR2 (germline): SGHNT, YENEEA. V lost 2 bases and J lost 4; bases outside the gene matches: 4.

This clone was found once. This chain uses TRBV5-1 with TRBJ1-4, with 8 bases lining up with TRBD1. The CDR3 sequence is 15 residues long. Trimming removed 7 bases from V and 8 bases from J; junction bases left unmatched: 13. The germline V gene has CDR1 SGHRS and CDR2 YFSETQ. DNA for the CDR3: TGCGCCAGCCGCCCTCGGGGACAGGTGGAAGAAAAACTGTTTTTT. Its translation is CASRPRGQVEEKLFF.

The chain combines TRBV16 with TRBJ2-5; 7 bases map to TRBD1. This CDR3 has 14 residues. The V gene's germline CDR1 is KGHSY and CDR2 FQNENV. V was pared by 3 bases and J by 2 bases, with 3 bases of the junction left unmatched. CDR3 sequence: CASSHWTGQETQYF. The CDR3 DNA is TGTGCCAGCAGCCATTGGACAGGACAAGAGACCCAGTACTTC.

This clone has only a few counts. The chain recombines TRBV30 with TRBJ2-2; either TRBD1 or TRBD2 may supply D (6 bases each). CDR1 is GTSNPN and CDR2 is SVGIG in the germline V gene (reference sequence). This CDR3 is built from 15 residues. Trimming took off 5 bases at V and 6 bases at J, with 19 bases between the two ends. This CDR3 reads CAWGRTGAEAGELFF. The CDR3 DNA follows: TGTGCCTGGGGGCGAACGGGGGCGGAGGCCGGGGAGCTGTTTTTT.

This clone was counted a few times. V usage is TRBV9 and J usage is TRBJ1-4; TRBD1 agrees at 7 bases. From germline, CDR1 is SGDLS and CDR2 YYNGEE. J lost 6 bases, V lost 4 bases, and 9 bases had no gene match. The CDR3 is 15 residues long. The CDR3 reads CASSPPGQKDEKLFF. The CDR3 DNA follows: TGTGCCAGCAGCCCCCCGGGACAGAAGGATGAAAAACTGTTTTTT.

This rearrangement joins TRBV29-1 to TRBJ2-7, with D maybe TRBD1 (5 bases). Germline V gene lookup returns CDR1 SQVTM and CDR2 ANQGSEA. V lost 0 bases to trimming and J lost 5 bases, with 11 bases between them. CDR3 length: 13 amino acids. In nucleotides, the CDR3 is TGCAGCGTTGAAGATCACGCAGGGAACGAGCAGTACTTC. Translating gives CSVEDHAGNEQYF.

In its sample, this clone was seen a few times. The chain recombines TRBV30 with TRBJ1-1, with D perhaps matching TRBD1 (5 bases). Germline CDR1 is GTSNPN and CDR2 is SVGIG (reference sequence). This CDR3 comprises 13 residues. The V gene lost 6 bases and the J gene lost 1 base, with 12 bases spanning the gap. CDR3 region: CACGTNANTEAFF. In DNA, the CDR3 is TGTGCCTGCGGGACGAACGCGAACACTGAAGCTTTCTTT.

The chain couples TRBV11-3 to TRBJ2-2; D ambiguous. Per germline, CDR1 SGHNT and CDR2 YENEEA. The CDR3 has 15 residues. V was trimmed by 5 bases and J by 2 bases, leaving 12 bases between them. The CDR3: CASSPPTSNTGELFF. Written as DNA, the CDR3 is TGTGCCAGCAGCCCCCCCACCTCCAACACCGGGGAGCTGTTTTTT. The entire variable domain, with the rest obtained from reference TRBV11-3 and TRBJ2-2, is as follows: EAGVVQSPRYKIIEKKQPVAFWCNPISGHNTLYWYLQNLGQGPELLIRYENEEAVDDSQLPKDRFSAERLKGVDSTLKIQPAELGDSAVYLCASSPPTSNTGELFFGEGSRLTVL.

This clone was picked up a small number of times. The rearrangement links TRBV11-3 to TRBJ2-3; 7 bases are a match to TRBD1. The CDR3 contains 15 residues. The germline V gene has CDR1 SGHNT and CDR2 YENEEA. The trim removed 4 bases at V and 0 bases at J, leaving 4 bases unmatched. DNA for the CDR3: TGTGCCAGCAGCTATGGACAGGCTAGCACAGATACGCAGTATTTT. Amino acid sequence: CASSYGQASTDTQYF.

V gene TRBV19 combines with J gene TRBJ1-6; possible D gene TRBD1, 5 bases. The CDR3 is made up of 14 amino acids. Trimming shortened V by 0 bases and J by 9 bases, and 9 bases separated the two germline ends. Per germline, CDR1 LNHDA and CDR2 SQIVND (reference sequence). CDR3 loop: CASSIDRDGSPLHF. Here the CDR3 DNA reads TGTGCCAGTAGTATAGACAGGGACGGTTCACCCCTCCACTTT.

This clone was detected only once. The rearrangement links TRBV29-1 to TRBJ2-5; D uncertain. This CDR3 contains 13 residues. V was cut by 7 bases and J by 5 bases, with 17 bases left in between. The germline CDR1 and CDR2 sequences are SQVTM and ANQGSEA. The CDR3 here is CSAEAIIGETQYF. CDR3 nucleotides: TGCAGCGCAGAGGCGATTATTGGGGAGACCCAGTACTTC. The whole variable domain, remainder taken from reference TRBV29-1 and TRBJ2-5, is SAVISQKPSRDICQRGTSLTIQCQVDSQVTMMFWYRQQPGQSLTLIATANQGSEATYESGFVIDKFPISRPNLTFSTLTVSNMSPEDSSIYLCSAEAIIGETQYFGPGTRLLVL.

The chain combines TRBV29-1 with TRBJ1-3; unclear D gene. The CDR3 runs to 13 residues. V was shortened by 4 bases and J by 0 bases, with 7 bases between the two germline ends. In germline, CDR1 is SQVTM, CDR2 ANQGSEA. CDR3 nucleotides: TGCAGCGTTGCAGAGAGCTCTGGAAACACCATATATTTT. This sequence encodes CSVAESSGNTIYF.

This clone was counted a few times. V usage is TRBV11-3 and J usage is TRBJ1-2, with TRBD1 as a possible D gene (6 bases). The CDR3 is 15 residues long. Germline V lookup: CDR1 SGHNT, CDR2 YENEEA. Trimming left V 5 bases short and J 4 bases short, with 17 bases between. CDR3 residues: CASSAGASGVYGYTF. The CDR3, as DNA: TGTGCCAGCAGCGCGGGGGCCTCCGGGGTCTATGGCTACACCTTC.

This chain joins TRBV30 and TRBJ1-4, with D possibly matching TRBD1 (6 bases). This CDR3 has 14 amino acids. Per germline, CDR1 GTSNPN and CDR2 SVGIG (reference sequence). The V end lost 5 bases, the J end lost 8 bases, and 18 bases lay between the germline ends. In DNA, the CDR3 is TGTGCCTGGGCCCAGGGGTCCCCTGGGGAAAAACTGTTTTTT. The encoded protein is CAWAQGSPGEKLFF. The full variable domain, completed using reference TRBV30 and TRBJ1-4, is SQTIHQWPATLVQPVGSPLSLECTVEGTSNPNLYWYRQAAGRGLQLLFYSVGIGQISSEVPQNLSASRPQDRQFILSSKKLLLSDSGFYLCAWAQGSPGEKLFFGSGTQLSVL.

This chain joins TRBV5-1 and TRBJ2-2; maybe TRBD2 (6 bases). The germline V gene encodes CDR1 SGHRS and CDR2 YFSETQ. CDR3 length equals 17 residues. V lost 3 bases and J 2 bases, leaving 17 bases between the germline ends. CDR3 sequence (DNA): TGCGCCAGCAGCTACACCGCCGGGACTGGAAACACCGGGGAGCTGTTTTTT. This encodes CASSYTAGTGNTGELFF.